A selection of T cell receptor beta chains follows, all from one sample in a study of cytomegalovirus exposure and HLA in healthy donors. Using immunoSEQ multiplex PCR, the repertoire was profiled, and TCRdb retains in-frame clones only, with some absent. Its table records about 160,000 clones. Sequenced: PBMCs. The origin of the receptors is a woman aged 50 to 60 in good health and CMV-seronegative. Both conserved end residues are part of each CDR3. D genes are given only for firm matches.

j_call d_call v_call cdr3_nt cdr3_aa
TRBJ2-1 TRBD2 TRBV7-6 TGTGCCAGCAGCGGTGAAGCGGGAGCGAACAATGAGCAGTTCTTC CASSGEAGANNEQFF
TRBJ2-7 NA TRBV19 TGTGCCAGTAGTATAAAGAGTGCGGACGAGCAGTACTTC CASSIKSADEQYF
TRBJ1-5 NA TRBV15 TGTGCCACCAGCAGGCAGGGTGTCCGGAATCAGCCCCAGCATTTT CATSRQGVRNQPQHF
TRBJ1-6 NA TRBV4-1 TGCGCCAGCAGCCAAGGAAGGGGCCCCAATGGCTATAATTCACCCCTCCACTTT CASSQGRGPNGYNSPLHF
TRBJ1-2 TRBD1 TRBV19 TGTGCCAGTAGGGGGGGACAGGATAATAACTATGGCTACACCTTC CASRGGQDNNYGYTF
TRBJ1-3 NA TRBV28 TGTGCCAGCAGTTCGACTAACACCATATATTTT CASSSTNTIYF
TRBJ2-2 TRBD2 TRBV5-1 TGCGCCACCCAGCAGTTTCGAGGCGGTGAAGCGGGGATCAACACCGGGGAGCTGTTTTTT CATQQFRGGEAGINTGELFF
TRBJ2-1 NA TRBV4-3 TGCGCCAGCAGCCAAGAGAGGTCGTATGGTGAGCAGTTCTTC CASSQERSYGEQFF
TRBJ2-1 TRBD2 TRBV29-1 TGCAGCGTTCCGGGACTAGCGGGCAATGAGCAGTTCTTC CSVPGLAGNEQFF
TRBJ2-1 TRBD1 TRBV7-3 TGTGCCAGCAGCCGGACAGGAGATGTTAATGAGCAGTTCTTC CASSRTGDVNEQFF
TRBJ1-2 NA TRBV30 TGTGCCTGGAGCTTCCTGGCCCCAGCGCGAGGCTACACCTTC CAWSFLAPARGYTF
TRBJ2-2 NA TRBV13 TGTGCCAGCAGCTTAGGACGGAGCACCGGGGAGCTGTTTTTT CASSLGRSTGELFF
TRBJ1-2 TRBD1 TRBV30 TGTGCCTGGAGTGTACAGGGGTCTGGCTACACCTTC CAWSVQGSGYTF
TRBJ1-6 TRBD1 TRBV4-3 TGCGCCAGCAGCCAAGATGACAGGGACAATTCACCCCTCCACTTT CASSQDDRDNSPLHF
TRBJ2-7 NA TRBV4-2 TGTGCCAGCAGCCTAAGCGTAAGAGAAGCCCGTGACGAGCAGTACTTC CASSLSVREARDEQYF
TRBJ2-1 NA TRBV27 TGTGCCAGCAGCCCATACACGAATGAGCAGTTCTTC CASSPYTNEQFF
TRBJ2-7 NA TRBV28 TGTGCCAGCAGTCCTCCGGAGATCAAGGAGCAGTACTTC CASSPPEIKEQYF
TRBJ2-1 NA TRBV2 TGTGCCAGCAGTCTGACAGGAAGTGAGTTCTTC CASSLTGSEFF
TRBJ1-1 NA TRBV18 TGTGCCAGCTCACCGAGCGGAGACGGAGCTTTCTTT CASSPSGDGAFF
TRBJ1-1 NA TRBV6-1 TGTGCCAGCAGTGAGGTGCGGTACACTGAAGCTTTCTTT CASSEVRYTEAFF
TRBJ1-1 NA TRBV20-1 TGCAGTGCTGTTAGACAGAATGGCGGATTCTTT CSAVRQNGGFF
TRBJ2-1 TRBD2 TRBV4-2 TGTGCCAGCAGCCAAGAACCATTAGGCGGCGGGAGGGCCGATGAGCAGTTCTTC CASSQEPLGGGRADEQFF
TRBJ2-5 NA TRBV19 TGTGCCAGTAGTATTGAGGGTGGGACCCAGTACTTC CASSIEGGTQYF
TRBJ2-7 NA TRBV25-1 TGTGCCACCTTGAATCCGGGACACCAGACTTACGAGCAGTACTTC CATLNPGHQTYEQYF
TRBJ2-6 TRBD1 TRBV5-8 TGTGCCAGCAGCTTGGGGACAGGGACTGGGGCCAACGTCCTGACTTTC CASSLGTGTGANVLTF
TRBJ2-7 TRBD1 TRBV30 TGTGCTTGGAATTATTGGACAGGGGATTACGAGCAGTACTTC CAWNYWTGDYEQYF
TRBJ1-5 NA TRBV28 TGTGCCAGCAGCACGAGGGGGGGAGGCAATCAGCCCCAGCATTTT CASSTRGGGNQPQHF
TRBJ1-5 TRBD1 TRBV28 TGTGCCAGCAACCTCGACAGGGAAGGTAGCCAGCCCCAGCATTTT CASNLDREGSQPQHF
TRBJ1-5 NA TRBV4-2 TGTGCCAGCAGCCATTTGGGAGACAATCAGCCCCAGCATTTT CASSHLGDNQPQHF
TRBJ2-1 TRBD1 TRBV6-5 TGTGCCAGCACTCGGGACAGGGGGAATGAGCAGTTCTTC CASTRDRGNEQFF
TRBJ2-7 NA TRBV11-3 TGTGCCAGCAGCTTAGACGGGAGAAGGCAGTACTTC CASSLDGRRQYF
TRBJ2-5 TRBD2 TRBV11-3 TGTGCCAGCAGCCCGGGACTAGCGGGAGCCCAAGAGACCCAGTACTTC CASSPGLAGAQETQYF
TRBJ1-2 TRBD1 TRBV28 TGTGCCAGCAGTTTAGGGACAGCCAACTATGGCTACACCTTC CASSLGTANYGYTF
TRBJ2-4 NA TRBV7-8 TGTGCCAGCAGGGTCAACTTAGCCAAAAACATTCAGTACTTC CASRVNLAKNIQYF
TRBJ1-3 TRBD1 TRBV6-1 TGTGCCAGCAAAACAGGGGACGGTGGAAACACCATATATTTT CASKTGDGGNTIYF
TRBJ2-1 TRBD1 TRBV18 TGTGCCAGCTCACTTGAGACAGGGGCTTACAATGAGCAGTTCTTC CASSLETGAYNEQFF
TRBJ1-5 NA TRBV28 TGTGCCAGCTTAATAGTGGGGGCAGCCCGAGGACTGAGCAATCAGCCCCAGCATTTT CASLIVGAARGLSNQPQHF
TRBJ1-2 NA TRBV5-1 TGCGCCAGCAGCAGAGGCGGGGGGCGGGGTAACTATGGCTACACCTTC CASSRGGGRGNYGYTF
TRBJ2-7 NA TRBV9 TGTGCCAGCAGCGTCACAGCGGCATCCTACGAGCAGTACTTC CASSVTAASYEQYF
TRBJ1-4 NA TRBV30 TGTGCCTGGAGTGTCAAGGAGATTAATGAAAAACTGTTTTTT CAWSVKEINEKLFF
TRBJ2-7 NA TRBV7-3 TGTGCCAGCAGCTTAAAACAGGGCCCCTACGAGCAGTACTTC CASSLKQGPYEQYF
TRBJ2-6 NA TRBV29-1 TGCAGCGTTTCTAACTCTGGGGCCAACGTCCTGACTTTC CSVSNSGANVLTF